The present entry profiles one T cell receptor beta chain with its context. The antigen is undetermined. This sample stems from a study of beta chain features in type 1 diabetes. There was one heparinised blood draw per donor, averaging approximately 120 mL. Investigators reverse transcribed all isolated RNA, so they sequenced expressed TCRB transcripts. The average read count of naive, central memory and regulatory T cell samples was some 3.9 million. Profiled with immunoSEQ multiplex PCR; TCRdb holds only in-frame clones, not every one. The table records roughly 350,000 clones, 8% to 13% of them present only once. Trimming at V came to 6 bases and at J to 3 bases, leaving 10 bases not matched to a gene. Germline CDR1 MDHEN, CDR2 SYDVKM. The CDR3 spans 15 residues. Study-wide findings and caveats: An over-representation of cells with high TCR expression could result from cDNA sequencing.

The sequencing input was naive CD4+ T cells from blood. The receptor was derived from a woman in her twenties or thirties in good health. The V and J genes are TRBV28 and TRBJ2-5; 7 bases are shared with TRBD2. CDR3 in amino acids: CASRSAGVSKETQYF. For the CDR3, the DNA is TGTGCCAGCAGGAGCGCGGGGGTGTCCAAAGAGACCCAGTACTTC. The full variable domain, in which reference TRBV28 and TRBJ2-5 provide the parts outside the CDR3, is DVKVTQSSRYLVKRTGEKVFLECVQDMDHENMFWYRQDPGLGLRLIYFSYDVKMKEKGDIPEGYSVSREKKERFSLILESASTNQTSMYLCASRSAGVSKETQYFGPGTRLLVL.